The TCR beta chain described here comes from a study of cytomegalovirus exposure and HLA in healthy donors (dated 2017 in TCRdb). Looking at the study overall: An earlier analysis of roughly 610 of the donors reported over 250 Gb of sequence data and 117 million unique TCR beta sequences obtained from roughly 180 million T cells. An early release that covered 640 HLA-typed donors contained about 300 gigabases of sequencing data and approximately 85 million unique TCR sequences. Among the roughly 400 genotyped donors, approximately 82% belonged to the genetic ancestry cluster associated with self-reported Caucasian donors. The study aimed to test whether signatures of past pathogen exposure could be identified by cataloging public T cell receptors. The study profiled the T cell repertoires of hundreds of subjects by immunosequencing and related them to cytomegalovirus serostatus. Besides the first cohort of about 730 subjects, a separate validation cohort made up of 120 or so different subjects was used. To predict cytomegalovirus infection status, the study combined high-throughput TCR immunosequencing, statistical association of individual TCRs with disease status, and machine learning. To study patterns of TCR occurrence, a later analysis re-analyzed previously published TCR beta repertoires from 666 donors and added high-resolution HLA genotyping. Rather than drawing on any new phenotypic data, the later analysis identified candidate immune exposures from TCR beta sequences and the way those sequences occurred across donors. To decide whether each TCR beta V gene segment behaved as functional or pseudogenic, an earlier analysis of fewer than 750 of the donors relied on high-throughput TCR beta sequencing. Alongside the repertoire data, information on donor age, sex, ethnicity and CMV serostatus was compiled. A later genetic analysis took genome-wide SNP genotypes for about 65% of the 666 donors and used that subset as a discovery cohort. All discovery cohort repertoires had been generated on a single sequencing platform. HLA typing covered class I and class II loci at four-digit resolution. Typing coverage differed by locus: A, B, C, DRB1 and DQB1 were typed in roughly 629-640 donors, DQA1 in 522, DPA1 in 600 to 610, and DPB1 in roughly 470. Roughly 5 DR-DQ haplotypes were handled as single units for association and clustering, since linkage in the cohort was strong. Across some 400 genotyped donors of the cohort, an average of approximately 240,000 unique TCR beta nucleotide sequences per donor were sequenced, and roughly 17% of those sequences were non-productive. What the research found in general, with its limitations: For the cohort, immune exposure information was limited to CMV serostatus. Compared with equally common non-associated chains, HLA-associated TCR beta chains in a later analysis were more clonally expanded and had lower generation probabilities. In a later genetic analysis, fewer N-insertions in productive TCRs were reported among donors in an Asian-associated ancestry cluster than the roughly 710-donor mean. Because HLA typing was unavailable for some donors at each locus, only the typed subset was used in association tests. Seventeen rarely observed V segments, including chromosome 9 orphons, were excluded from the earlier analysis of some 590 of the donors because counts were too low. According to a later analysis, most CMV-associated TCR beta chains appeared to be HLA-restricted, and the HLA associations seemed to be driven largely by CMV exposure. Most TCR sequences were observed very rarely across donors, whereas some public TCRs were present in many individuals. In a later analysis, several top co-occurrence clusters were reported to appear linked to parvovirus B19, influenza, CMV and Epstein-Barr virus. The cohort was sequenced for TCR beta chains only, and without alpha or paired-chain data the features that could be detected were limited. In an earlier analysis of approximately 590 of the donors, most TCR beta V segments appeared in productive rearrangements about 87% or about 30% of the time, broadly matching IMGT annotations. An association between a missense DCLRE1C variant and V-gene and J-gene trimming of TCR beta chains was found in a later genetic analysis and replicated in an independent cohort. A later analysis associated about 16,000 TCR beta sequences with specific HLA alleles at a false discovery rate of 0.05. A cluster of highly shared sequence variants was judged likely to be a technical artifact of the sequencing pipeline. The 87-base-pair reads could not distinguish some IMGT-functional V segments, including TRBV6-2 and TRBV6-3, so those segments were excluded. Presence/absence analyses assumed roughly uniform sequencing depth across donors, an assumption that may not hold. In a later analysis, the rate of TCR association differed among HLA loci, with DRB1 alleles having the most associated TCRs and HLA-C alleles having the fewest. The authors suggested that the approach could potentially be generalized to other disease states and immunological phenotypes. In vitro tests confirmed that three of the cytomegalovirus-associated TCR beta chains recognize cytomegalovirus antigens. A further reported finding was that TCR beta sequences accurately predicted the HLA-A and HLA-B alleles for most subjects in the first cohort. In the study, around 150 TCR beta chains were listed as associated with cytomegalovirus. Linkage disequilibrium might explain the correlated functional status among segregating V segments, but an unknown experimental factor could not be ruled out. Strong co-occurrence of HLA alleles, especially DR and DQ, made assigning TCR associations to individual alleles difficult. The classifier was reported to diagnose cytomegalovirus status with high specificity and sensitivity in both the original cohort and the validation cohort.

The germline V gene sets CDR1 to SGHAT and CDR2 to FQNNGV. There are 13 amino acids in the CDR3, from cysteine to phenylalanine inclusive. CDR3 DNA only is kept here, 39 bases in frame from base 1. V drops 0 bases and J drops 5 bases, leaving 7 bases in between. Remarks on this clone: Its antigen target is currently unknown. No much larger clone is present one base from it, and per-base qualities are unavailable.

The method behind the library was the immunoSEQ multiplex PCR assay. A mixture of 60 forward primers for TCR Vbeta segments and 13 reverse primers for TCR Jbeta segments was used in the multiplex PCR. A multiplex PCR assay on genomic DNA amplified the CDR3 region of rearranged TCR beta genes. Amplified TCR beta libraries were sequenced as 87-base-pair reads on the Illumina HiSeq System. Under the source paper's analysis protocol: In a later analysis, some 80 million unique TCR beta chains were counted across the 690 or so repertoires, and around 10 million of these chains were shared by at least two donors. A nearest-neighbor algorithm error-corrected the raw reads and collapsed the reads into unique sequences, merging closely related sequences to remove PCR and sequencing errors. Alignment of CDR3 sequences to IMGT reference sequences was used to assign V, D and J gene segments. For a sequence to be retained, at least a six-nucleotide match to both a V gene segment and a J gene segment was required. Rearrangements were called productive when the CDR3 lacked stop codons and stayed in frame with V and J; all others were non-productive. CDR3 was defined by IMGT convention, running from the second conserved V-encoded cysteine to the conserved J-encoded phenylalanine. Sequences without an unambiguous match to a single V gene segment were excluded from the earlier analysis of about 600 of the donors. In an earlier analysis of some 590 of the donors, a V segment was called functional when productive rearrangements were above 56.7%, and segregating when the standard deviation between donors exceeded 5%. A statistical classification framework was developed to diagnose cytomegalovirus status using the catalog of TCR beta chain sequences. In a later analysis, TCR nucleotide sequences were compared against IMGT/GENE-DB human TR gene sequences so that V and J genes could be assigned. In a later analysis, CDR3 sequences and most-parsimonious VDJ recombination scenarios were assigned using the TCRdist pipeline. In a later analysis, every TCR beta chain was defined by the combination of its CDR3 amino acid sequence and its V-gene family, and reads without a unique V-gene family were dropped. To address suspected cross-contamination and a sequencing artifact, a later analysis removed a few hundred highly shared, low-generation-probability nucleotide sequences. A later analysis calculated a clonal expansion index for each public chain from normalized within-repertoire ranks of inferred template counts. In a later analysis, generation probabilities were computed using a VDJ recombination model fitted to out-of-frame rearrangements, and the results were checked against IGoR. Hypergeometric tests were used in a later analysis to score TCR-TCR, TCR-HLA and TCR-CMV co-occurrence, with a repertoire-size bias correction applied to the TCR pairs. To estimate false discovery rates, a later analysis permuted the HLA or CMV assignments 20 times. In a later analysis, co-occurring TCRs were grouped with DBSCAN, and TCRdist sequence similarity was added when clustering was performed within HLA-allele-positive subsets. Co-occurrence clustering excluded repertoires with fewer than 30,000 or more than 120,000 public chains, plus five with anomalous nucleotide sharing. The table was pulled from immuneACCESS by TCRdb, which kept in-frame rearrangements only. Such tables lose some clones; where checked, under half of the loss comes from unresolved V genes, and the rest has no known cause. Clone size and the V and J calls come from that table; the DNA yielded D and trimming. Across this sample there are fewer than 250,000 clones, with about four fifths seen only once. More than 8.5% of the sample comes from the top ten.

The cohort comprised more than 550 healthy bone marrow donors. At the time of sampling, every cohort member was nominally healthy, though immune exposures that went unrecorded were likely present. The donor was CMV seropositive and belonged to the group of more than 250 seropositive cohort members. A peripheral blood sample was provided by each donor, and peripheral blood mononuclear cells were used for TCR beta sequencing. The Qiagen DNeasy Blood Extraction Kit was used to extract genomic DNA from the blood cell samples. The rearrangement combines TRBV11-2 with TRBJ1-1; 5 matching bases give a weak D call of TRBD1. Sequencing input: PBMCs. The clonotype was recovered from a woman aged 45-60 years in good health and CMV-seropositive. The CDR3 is CASSLDRGTEAFF. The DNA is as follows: TGTGCCAGCAGCTTAGATAGGGGTACTGAAGCTTTCTTT.